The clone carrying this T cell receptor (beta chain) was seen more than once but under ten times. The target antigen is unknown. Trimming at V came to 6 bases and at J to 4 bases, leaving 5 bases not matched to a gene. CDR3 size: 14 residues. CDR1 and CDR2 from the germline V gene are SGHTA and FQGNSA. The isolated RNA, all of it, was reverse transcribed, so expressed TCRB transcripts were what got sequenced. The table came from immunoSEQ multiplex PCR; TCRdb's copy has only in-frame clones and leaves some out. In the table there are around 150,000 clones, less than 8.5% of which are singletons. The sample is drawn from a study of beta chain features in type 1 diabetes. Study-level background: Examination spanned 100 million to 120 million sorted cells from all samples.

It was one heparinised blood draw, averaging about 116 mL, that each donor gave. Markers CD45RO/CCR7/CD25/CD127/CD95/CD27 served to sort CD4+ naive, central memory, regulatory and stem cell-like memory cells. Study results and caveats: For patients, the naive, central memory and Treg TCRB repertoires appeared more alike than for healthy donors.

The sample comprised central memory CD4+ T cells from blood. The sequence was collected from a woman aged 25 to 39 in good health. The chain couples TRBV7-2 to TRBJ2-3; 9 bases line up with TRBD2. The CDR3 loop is CASSLGTSSDTQYF. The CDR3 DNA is TGTGCCAGCAGTCTTGGGACTAGCTCAGATACGCAGTATTTT.